These 15 T cell receptor beta chains came from one sample sequenced in a study of vaccination and CD4 T cells after COVID-19 (dated by TCRdb to 2022 to 2024). In the paper's terms, the treatment or condition label means: approximately nine-day PBMC culture with coronavirus spike peptide pools or control peptides (ViraFEST assay). CD4+ T cells from unexposed donors were collected before the COVID-19 pandemic (2011-2018). The library was made by PCR. TCRdb lists the instrument as Illumina iSeq 100. DNA from cultured CD4+ T cells underwent TCR sequencing with the Oncomine TCR Beta short-read assay at the Johns Hopkins FTIC core. The public sequencing data were trimmed at Q25 with fastp and processed into clonotypes with MiXCR by TCRdb, which kept only in-frame beta chains. Identical CDR3 protein sequences are pooled into one entry, listed with their most common genes and DNA. The sample includes roughly 6,000 distinct CDR3 sequences, with about 41% observed a single time. Approximately 34% of the sample is taken by the ten largest.

No antigen has been assigned to these receptors. The specimen was CD4+ T cells from blood, cultured in vitro. All receptors derive from a human donor in good health.

V usage is TRBV12-3 or TRBV12-4 and J usage is TRBJ2-2, with D hard to call. This CDR3 comprises 14 residues. V gave up 6 bases and J gave up 6 bases, with 14 bases separating them. The chain's CDR3 is CASSPSELAGELFF. The CDR3, as DNA: TGTGCCAGCAGCCCCAGTGAGCTAGCCGGGGAGCTGTTTTTT.

This chain links TRBV7-3 with TRBJ2-1, with 9 nucleotides matching TRBD2. Germline CDR1 SGHTA, CDR2 FQGTGA. The CDR3 has 15 residues. The junction had 6 bases not matched to a gene; V was cut back by 3 bases and J by 6 bases. The CDR3 reads CASSFYPSGANEQFF. CDR3 sequence (DNA): TGTGCCAGCAGCTTCTATCCTAGCGGGGCCAATGAGCAGTTCTTC.

The rearrangement links TRBV7-3 to TRBJ1-6, with unresolved D. The CDR3 is 14 amino acids. V dropped 6 bases and J dropped 9 bases, with 15 bases sitting between them. Germline V gene sequence: CDR1 SGHTA, CDR2 FQGTGA. The CDR3 DNA reads TGTGCCAGCAGTCTCGGCGTAGCGGGTTCACCCCTCCACTTT. It specifies CASSLGVAGSPLHF.

V is TRBV7-3 and J is TRBJ2-1; the D gene is possibly TRBD1 (6 bases). Germline CDR1 reads SGHTA; CDR2 reads FQGTGA. The CDR3 is made up of 13 amino acids. V dropped 2 bases and J dropped 6 bases, with 8 bases sitting between them. The CDR3 bases are TGTGCCAGCAGCTTAGAAGGGGGCAATGAGCAGTTCTTC. Residues: CASSLEGGNEQFF.

The CDR3: CASSLGTPLAFF. The CDR3 DNA follows: TGTGCCAGCAGCTTGGGGACCCCCCTGGCTTTCTTT. V gene TRBV5-8 combines with J gene TRBJ1-1, with D hard to call. The CDR3 totals 12 residues. CDR1 is SGHTS and CDR2 is YDEGEE in the germline V gene. V gave up 0 bases and J gave up 11 bases, with 11 bases separating them.

The chain uses TRBV6-1 and TRBJ2-3; possibly TRBD1 for D (5 bases). Germline V gene lookup returns CDR1 MNHNS and CDR2 SASEGT. This CDR3 comprises 13 residues. V was pared by 6 bases and J by 0 bases, with 7 bases between. CDR3 residues: CASRGVSTDTQYF. The CDR3 DNA sequence: TGTGCCAGCAGAGGGGTAAGCACAGATACGCAGTATTTT.

V and J are TRBV5-6 and TRBJ2-1; TRBD1 might be the D (5 bases). The CDR3 loop spans 13 amino acids. From germline, CDR1 is SGHDT and CDR2 YYEEEE. Trimming took off 4 bases at V and 14 bases at J, with 19 bases between the two ends. For the CDR3, the DNA is TGTGCCAGCAGCCCAGGGCGACCTCCACCGGAGTTCTTC. It specifies CASSPGRPPPEFF.

The chain is built from TRBV12-3 or TRBV12-4 and TRBJ2-1, with D unresolved. The CDR3 sequence is 11 residues long. Trimming stripped 6 bases from V and 6 bases from J, with 6 bases between. CDR3 residues: CASRASNEQFF. The DNA for the CDR3 is TGTGCCAGCAGGGCTAGCAATGAGCAGTTCTTC.

This chain links TRBV11-1 with TRBJ1-2; D is unclear. Germline-derived CDR1 and CDR2 are SGHAT and FQDESV (reference sequence). The CDR3 runs to 15 residues. The V end was cut by 0 bases, the J end by 3 bases, with 11 bases between. CDR3 sequence: CASSLALDRDYGYTF. For the CDR3, the DNA is TGTGCCAGCAGCTTAGCGCTTGATCGGGACTATGGCTACACCTTC.

V and J are TRBV19 and TRBJ2-5, with TRBD1 as a possible D gene (7 bases). Trimming removed 5 bases at V and 5 bases at J, with 15 bases between. Germline V lookup: CDR1 LNHDA, CDR2 SQIVND (reference sequence). This CDR3 is built from 14 residues. The CDR3 coding sequence is TGTGCCAGTAGTTCCGCGCCAGGGGGGGAGACCCAGTACTTC. It translates to CASSSAPGGETQYF.

The chain carries TRBV5-1 and TRBJ1-2, with D hard to call. This CDR3 region has 16 residues. Per the germline V gene, CDR1 is SGHRS and CDR2 is YFSETQ. V was trimmed by 4 bases and J by 0 bases, leaving 16 bases between them. The CDR3: CASSRGRNPANYGYTF. The CDR3 DNA follows: TGCGCCAGCAGCCGTGGACGGAACCCAGCTAACTATGGCTACACCTTC.

This rearrangement joins TRBV5-6 to TRBJ1-6; the match to TRBD1 covers 8 bases. CDR1 and CDR2 (germline): SGHDT, YYEEEE. This CDR3 is built from 16 residues. Germline trimming cut 4 bases from V and 0 bases from J; bases unmatched to any gene: 3. DNA of the CDR3: TGTGCCAGCAGCCGACAGGGGAGCTCCTATAATTCACCCCTCCACTTT. Its translation: CASSRQGSSYNSPLHF.

The chain recombines TRBV10-3 with TRBJ2-3, with 7 bases identical to TRBD2. This CDR3 region has 14 residues. V lost 6 bases and J lost 2; bases outside the gene matches: 5. The V gene's germline CDR1 is ENHRY and CDR2 SYGVKD. CDR3 coding DNA: TGTGCCATCAGACTAGCGCTAAACACAGATACGCAGTATTTT. Its translation is CAIRLALNTDTQYF.

In its sample, this clonotype is medium-sized. The chain combines TRBV19 with TRBJ2-3, with D possibly being TRBD1 (6 bases). Germline CDR1 is LNHDA and CDR2 is SQIVND (reference sequence). Trimming removed 7 bases at V and 1 base at J, with 12 bases between. CDR3 length: 14 amino acids. The CDR3: CASKRAGGTDTQYF. CDR3 DNA sequence: TGTGCCAGTAAGAGGGCAGGGGGCACAGATACGCAGTATTTT.

In its sample, this clonotype was seen a few times. The CDR3 sequence: CASSYGLGDYEQYF. The CDR3 coding sequence is TGTGCCAGCAGTTACGGGTTAGGGGACTACGAGCAGTACTTC. This chain links TRBV6-5 with TRBJ2-7; D is perhaps TRBD1 (5 bases). V was shortened by 2 bases and J by 3 bases, with 11 bases between the two germline ends. The CDR3 extends over 14 amino acids. Germline loops: CDR1 MNHEY, CDR2 SVGAGI.